This T cell receptor beta chain was sequenced in a study of shared clonotypes between healthy human individuals. Regarding the study as a whole: Naive CD4 clonotypes overlapped across several donors at approximately 5.5%.

Points on this clone: The antigen is not known.

The CDR3 sequence is 16 residues long. Germline V gene data show CDR1 as SGHTA and CDR2 as FQGNSA. V gave up 3 bases and J gave up 9 bases; unmatched junction bases: 10. Several immunoSEQ plates received, in even portions, the genomic DNA of each subset. Libraries were prepared by immunoSEQ multiplex PCR; TCRdb keeps only in-frame clonotypes and omits some of them. The sample includes some 1,400,000 clones, roughly 95% of them seen just once. Material for sequencing was naive CD4+ T cells sorted from blood. Subset noted: CD45RA+ positively selected. This TCR derives from a man aged 25 to 45 in good health. The chain links TRBV7-2 to TRBJ2-2; 10 bases map to TRBD2. The CDR3 bases are TGTGCCAGCAGCTTTTTGGTGGCTAGCGGGAGCCGGGAGCTGTTTTTT. It translates to CASSFLVASGSRELFF.